The 16 T cell receptor beta chains listed next were all sequenced from one sample in a study of T cells in Graves' hyperthyroidism and ophthalmopathy (dated by TCRdb to about 2019). Library method: multiplex PCR. TCRdb records Illumina HiSeq 2000 as the sequencer. TCR beta CDR3 regions were amplified from RNA transcripts. A first-round RT-PCR of the TCR CDR3 used the HTBI primer set with the Qiagen OneStep RT-PCR kit. In-frame beta chains were kept once TCRdb had trimmed the public reads at Q25 with fastp and called clones with MiXCR. One record per CDR3 amino acid sequence lists the most common genes and DNA. The sample profile shows roughly 290,000 distinct CDR3 sequences; about 13% of them were found once. The ten largest account for around 8% of the sample. Sequences were obtained from blood. Source of these receptors: a woman between 40 and 50 years old with Graves' hyperthyroidism.

The chain employs TRBV9 and TRBJ2-3; unclear D gene. The V gene lost 0 bases and the J gene lost 6 bases, with 5 bases spanning the gap. The length of the CDR3 is 12 residues. From germline, CDR1 is SGDLS and CDR2 YYNGEE. CDR3: CASSVVGDTQYF. The DNA for the CDR3 is TGTGCCAGCAGCGTAGTCGGGGATACGCAGTATTTT.

The V and J genes are TRBV4-1 and TRBJ2-7; 7 bases are shared with TRBD2. The CDR3 sequence is 15 residues long. V lost 1 base to trimming and J lost 0 bases; unmatched junction nucleotides: 3. Germline V gene sequence: CDR1 MGHRA, CDR2 YSYEKL. The CDR3 protein is CASSQAGGSSYEQYF. The CDR3 DNA is TGCGCCAGCAGCCAAGCGGGAGGCAGCTCCTACGAGCAGTACTTC.

The table lists this clonotype with many counts. The CDR3 DNA follows: TGTGCCAGTAGTTTTCCCCCGTGGACTGAAGCTTTCTTT. It encodes CASSFPPWTEAFF. V is TRBV19 and J is TRBJ1-1; no clear D. V was cut by 5 bases and J by 5 bases, with 12 bases left in between. CDR3 length: 13 residues. The germline CDR1 and CDR2 sequences are LNHDA and SQIVND (reference sequence). Variable domain in full (rest from reference TRBV19 and TRBJ1-1): DGGITQSPKYLFRKEGQNVTLSCEQNLNHDAMYWYRQDPGQGLRLIYYSQIVNDFQKGDIAEGYSVSREKKESFPLTVTSAQKNPTAFYLCASSFPPWTEAFFGQGTRLTVV.

This clonotype was observed a few times. The V call is TRBV28, the J call TRBJ2-2, with 10 bases lining up with TRBD1. Germline V gives CDR1 MDHEN, CDR2 SYDVKM. V shed 9 bases, J shed 5 bases, and the junction held 3 bases outside the gene matches. This CDR3 has 13 amino acids. CDR3 amino acids: CASRTGGTGELFF. The CDR3 bases are TGTGCCAGTAGGACAGGGGGAACCGGGGAGCTGTTTTTT.

This clonotype was picked up many times. The chain combines TRBV28 with TRBJ2-1, with D possibly being TRBD2 (6 bases). V dropped 6 bases and J dropped 2 bases, with 17 bases sitting between them. Germline loops: CDR1 MDHEN, CDR2 SYDVKM. This CDR3 is 16 amino acids long. For the CDR3, the DNA is TGTGCCAGCAGATCTCGGAGGGCCATGACCTACAATGAGCAGTTCTTC. It specifies CASRSRRAMTYNEQFF.

This clonotype was found once. This chain joins TRBV27 and TRBJ2-1, with a possible D match to TRBD2 (6 bases). Per germline, CDR1 MNHEY and CDR2 SMNVEV (reference sequence). CDR3 length: 12 amino acids. V lost 3 bases to trimming and J lost 9 bases, with 9 bases between them. This CDR3 is CASSFRETEQFF. The CDR3, as DNA: TGTGCCAGCAGTTTTCGGGAGACTGAGCAGTTCTTC.

The gene calls are TRBV7-6 and TRBJ2-2; 8 positions match TRBD1. Trimming cost V 4 bases and J 7 bases; bases outside gene matches: 2. Per the germline V gene, CDR1 is SGHVS and CDR2 is FNYEAQ. The length of the CDR3 is 13 residues. DNA of the CDR3: TGTGCCAGCAGCTCGGGACAGGTCGGGGAGCTGTTTTTT. It translates to CASSSGQVGELFF. The whole variable domain, remainder taken from reference TRBV7-6 and TRBJ2-2, is GAGVSQSPRYKVTKRGQDVALRCDPISGHVSLYWYRQALGQGPEFLTYFNYEAQQDKSGLPNDRFSAERPEGSISTLTIQRTEQRDSAMYRCASSSGQVGELFFGEGSRLTVL.

On this clonotype: A much larger clone is a single base away; this may be a read error. A read error is likely, as this CDR3 ends without the conserved phenylalanine or tryptophan. The chain recombines TRBV12-5 with TRBJ2-1; 9 bases map to TRBD2. Per germline, CDR1 LGHNT and CDR2 FRNRAP. The trim removed 4 bases at V and 0 bases at J, leaving 10 bases unmatched. The CDR3 runs to 18 residues. This chain's CDR3 is CASGSSGTTSTSYNEQFS. The CDR3 nucleotides read TGTGCTAGTGGTTCTAGCGGGACCACCTCAACCTCCTACAATGAGCAGTTCTCC.

This clonotype was seen repeatedly, ten times or more. The V call is TRBV20-1, the J call TRBJ2-2; 11 bases fit TRBD2. The CDR3 runs to 15 residues. The germline CDR1 and CDR2 sequences are DFQATT and SNEGSKA (reference sequence). The trim removed 5 bases at V and 6 bases at J, leaving 8 bases unmatched. The chain's CDR3 is CSAPRASGRSGELFF. The CDR3 coding sequence is TGCAGTGCTCCGAGGGCTAGCGGGAGGTCCGGGGAGCTGTTTTTT.

This clonotype was recorded at least ten times. V and J are TRBV28 and TRBJ1-2, with 8 positions matching TRBD1. Germline V gives CDR1 MDHEN, CDR2 SYDVKM. The CDR3 has 16 residues. J gave up 5 bases and V 4 bases, and 12 bases lay outside the gene matches. The CDR3 region has the DNA TGTGCCAGCAGTTACCGGACAGGGAGTATATCTTATGGCTACACCTTC. Its translation is CASSYRTGSISYGYTF.

This clonotype was detected many times. V and J are TRBV11-3 and TRBJ2-1, with D possibly being TRBD2 (6 bases). Per the germline V gene, CDR1 is SGHNT and CDR2 is YENEEA. The CDR3 runs to 14 residues. V lost 4 bases, J lost 9 bases, and 16 bases lay in between. Written as DNA, the CDR3 is TGTGCCAGCAGCTCCCGGAGGGCGTCTGGTGAGCAGTTCTTC. Translated: CASSSRRASGEQFF.

This clonotype was observed many times. J is TRBJ1-6 and V is TRBV28; the match to TRBD1 covers 11 bases. There are 15 residues in the CDR3. After removal of 11 bases from V and 6 bases from J, the junction contained 9 bases not matched to a gene. Germline V CDR1 and CDR2: MDHEN, SYDVKM. The CDR3 nucleotides read TGTGCCGCAATGACCGGGACAGGGGGTAATTCACCCCTCCACTTT. This translates into CAAMTGTGGNSPLHF.

This clonotype was seen only a few times. The rearrangement joins TRBV7-9 to TRBJ2-3; D is unresolved. The CDR3 loop spans 13 amino acids. Germline lookup yields CDR1 SEHNR and CDR2 FQNEAQ (reference sequence). Trimming shortened V by 5 bases and J by 2 bases, and 8 bases separated the two germline ends. CDR3 sequence reads: CASSVGPTDTQYF. The CDR3 DNA reads TGTGCCAGCAGCGTAGGCCCCACAGATACGCAGTATTTT.

This clonotype occurred a few times. The chain links TRBV6-5 to TRBJ2-2; unclear D gene. The ends were cut back, 0 bases at V and 1 base at J, with 6 bases in the middle. Germline CDR1 MNHEY, CDR2 SVGAGI. The CDR3 runs to 15 residues. CDR3 coding DNA: TGTGCCAGCAGTTACTCGCTTATGAACACCGGGGAGCTGTTTTTT. Translating gives CASSYSLMNTGELFF.

The V gene is TRBV2, the J gene TRBJ2-3, with 7 bases matching TRBD2. CDR1 and CDR2 from the germline V gene are SNHLY and FYNNEI. Unmatched junction bases numbered 8, after V lost 5 bases and J lost 6 bases. There are 14 residues in the CDR3. The CDR3 region is CASSQLAGPDTQYF. The CDR3 nucleotides are TGTGCCAGCAGTCAATTAGCGGGCCCGGATACGCAGTATTTT.

This clonotype came up many times. The rearrangement uses TRBV12-3 or TRBV12-4 and TRBJ1-2; TRBD1 is a possible D gene (6 bases). Trimming cost V 7 bases and J 7 bases, with 10 bases left between them. CDR3 length equals 11 residues. CDR3 nucleotide sequence: TGTGCCAGCATAACAGGGTCTGGCTACACCTTC. Its translation: CASITGSGYTF.